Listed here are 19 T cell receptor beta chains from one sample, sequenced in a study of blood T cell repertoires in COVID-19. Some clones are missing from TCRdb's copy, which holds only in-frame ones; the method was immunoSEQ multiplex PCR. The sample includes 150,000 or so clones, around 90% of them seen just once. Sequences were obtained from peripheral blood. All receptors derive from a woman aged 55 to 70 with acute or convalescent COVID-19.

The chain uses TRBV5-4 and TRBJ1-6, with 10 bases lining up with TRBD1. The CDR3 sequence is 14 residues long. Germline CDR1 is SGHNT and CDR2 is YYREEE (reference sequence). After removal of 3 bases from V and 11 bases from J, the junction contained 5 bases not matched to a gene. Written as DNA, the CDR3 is TGTGCCAGCAGCTGGGGACAGGGGTCGACACCCCTCCACTTT. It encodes CASSWGQGSTPLHF.

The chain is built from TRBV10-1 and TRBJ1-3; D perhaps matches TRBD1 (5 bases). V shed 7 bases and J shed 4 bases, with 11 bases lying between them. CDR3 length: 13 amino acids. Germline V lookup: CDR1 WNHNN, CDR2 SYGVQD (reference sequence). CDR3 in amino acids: CASTTEAGNTIYF. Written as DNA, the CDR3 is TGCGCCAGCACGACAGAGGCGGGAAACACCATATATTTT.

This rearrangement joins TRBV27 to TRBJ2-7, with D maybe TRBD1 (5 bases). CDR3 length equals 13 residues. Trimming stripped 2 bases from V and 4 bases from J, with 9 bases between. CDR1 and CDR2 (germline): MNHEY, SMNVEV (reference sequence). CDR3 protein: CASSLRQSYEQYF. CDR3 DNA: TGTGCCAGCAGTTTAAGACAGTCATACGAGCAGTACTTC.

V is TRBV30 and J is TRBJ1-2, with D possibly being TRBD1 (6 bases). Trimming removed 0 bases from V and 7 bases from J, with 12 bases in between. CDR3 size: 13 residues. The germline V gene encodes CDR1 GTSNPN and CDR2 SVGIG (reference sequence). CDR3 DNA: TGTGCCTGGAGTGTCGGGGGGGCTGGTGGCTACACCTTC. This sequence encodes CAWSVGGAGGYTF.

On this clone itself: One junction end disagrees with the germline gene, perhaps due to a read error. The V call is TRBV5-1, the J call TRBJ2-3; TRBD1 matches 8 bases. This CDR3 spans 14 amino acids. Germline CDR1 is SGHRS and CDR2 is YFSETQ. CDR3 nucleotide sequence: TGCGCCAGCAGCTTCCGCCTGGGACAGGCAACGGGGGATTTT. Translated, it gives CASSFRLGQATGDF. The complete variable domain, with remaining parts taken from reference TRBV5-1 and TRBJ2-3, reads KAGVTQTPRYLIKTRGQQVTLSCSPISGHRSVSWYQQTPGQGLQFLFEYFSETQRNKGNFPGRFSGRQFSNSRSEMNVSTLELGDSALYLCASSFRLGQATGDFGPGTRLTVL.

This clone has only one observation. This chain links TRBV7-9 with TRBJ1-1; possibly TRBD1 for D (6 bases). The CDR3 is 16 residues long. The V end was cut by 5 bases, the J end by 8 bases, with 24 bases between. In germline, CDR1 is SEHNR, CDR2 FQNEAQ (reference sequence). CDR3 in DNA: TGTGCCAGCAGCCGCATCGTGAGGGGGATTGAGGGGGAAGCTTTCTTT. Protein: CASSRIVRGIEGEAFF.

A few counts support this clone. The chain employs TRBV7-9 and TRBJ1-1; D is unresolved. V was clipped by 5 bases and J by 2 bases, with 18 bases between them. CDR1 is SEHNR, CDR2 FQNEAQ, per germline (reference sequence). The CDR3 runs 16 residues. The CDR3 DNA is TGTGCCAGCAGCCCCCCGGGTAGCCTATTAAACACTGAAGCTTTCTTT. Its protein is CASSPPGSLLNTEAFF.

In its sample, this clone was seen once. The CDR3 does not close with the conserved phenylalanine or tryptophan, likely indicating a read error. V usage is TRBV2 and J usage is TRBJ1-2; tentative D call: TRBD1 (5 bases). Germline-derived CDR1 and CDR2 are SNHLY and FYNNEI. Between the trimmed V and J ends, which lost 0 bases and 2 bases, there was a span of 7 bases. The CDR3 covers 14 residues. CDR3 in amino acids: CASSEARGNYGYTS. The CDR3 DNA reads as TGTGCCAGCAGTGAAGCACGGGGGAACTATGGCTACACCTCC.

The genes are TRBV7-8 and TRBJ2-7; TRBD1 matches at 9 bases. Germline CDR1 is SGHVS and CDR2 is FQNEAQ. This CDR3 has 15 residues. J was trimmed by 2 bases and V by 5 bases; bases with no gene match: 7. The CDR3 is CASSPGQGHTYEQYF. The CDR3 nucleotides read TGTGCCAGCAGCCCGGGACAGGGACATACCTACGAGCAGTACTTC.

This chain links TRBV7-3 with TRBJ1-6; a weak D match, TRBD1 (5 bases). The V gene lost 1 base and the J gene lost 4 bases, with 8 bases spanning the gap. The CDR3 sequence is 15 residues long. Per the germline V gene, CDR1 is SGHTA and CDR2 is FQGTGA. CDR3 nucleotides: TGTGCCAGCAGCTTAAGTGGGGGGTATAATTCACCCCTCCACTTT. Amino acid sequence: CASSLSGGYNSPLHF.

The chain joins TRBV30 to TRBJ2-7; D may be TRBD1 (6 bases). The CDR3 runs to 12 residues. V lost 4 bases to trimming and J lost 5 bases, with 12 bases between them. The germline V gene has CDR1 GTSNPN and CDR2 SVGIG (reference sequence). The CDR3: CAWKTGFNEQYF. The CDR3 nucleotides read TGTGCCTGGAAAACAGGGTTCAACGAGCAGTACTTC.

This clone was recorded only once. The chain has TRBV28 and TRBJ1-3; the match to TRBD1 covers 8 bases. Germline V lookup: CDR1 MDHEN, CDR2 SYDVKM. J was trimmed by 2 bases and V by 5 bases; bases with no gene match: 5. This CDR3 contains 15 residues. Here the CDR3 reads CASSEKQGAGNTIYF. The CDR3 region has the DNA TGTGCCAGCAGTGAAAAACAGGGGGCTGGAAACACCATATATTTT.

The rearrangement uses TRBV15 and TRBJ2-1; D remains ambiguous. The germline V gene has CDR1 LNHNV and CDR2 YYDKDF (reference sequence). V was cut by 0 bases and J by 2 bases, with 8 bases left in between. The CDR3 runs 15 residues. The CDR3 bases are TGTGCCACCAGCAGAGATCGGGTACCCTACAATGAGCAGTTCTTC. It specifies CATSRDRVPYNEQFF.

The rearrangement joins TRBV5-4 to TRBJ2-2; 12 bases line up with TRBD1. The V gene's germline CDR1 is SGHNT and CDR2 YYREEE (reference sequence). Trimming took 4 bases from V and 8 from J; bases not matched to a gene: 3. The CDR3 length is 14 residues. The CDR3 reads CASSGTGGGGELFF. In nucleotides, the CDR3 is TGTGCCAGCAGCGGGACAGGGGGCGGGGGGGAGCTGTTTTTT.

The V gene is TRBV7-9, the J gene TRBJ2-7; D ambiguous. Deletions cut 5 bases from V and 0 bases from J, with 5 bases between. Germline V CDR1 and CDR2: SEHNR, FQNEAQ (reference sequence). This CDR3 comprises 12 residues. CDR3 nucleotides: TGTGCCAGCAGCCTCGTCTCCTACGAGCAGTACTTC. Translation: CASSLVSYEQYF.

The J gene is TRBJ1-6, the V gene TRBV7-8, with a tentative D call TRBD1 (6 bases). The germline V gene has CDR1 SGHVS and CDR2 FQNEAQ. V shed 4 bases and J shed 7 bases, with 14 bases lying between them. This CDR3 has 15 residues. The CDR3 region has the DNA TGTGCCAGCAGCTCCTCGGGACACTCGAATTCACCCCTCCACTTT. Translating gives CASSSSGHSNSPLHF.

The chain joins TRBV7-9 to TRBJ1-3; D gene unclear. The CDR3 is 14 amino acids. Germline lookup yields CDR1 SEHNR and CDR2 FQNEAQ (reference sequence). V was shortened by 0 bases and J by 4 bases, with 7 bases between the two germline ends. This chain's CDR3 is CASSLAIQGNTIYF. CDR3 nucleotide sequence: TGTGCCAGCAGCTTAGCAATACAGGGAAACACCATATATTTT. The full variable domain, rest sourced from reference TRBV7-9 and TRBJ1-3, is DTGVSQNPRHKITKRGQNVTFRCDPISEHNRLYWYRQTLGQGPEFLTYFQNEAQLEKSRLLSDRFSAERPKGSFSTLEIQRTEQGDSAMYLCASSLAIQGNTIYFGEGSWLTVV.

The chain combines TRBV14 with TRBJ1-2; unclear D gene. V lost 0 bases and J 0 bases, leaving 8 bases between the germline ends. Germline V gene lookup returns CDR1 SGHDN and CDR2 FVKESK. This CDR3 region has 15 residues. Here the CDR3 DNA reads TGTGCCAGCAGCCAAGACATTTTCACTAACTATGGCTACACCTTC. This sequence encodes CASSQDIFTNYGYTF.

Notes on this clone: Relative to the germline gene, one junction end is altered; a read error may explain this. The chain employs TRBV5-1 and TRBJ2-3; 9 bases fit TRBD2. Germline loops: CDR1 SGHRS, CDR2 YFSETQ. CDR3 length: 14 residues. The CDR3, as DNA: TGCGCCCGCAGCGGGCGGGGGGGCTCAGATACGCAGTATTTT. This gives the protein CARSGRGGSDTQYF.